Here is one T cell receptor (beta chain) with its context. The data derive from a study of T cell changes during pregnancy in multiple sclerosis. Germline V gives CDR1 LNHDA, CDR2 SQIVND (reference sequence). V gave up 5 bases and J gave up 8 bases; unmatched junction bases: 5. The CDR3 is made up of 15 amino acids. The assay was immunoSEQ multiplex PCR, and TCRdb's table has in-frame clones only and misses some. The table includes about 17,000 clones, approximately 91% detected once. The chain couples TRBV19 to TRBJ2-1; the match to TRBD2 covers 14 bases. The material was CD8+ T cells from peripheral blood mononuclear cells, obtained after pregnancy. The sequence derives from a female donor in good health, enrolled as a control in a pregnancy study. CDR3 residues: CASSPGLAGVDEQFF. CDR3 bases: TGTGCCAGTAGTCCGGGACTAGCGGGAGTCGATGAGCAGTTCTTC. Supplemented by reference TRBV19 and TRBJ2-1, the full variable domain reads DGGITQSPKYLFRKEGQNVTLSCEQNLNHDAMYWYRQDPGQGLRLIYYSQIVNDFQKGDIAEGYSVSREKKESFPLTVTSAQKNPTAFYLCASSPGLAGVDEQFFGPGTRLTVL.